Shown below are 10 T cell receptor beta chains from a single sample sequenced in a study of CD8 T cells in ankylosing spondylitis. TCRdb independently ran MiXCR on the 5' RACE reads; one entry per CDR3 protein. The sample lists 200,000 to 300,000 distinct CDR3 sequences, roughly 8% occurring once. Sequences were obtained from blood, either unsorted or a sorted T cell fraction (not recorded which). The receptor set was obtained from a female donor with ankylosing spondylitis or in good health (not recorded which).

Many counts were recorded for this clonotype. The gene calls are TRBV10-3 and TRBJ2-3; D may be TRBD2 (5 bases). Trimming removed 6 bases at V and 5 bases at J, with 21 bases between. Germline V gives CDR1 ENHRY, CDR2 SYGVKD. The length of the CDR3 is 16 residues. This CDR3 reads CAISEKTTFYGDTQYF. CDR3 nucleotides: TGTGCCATCAGCGAGAAGACTACTTTCTACGGAGATACGCAGTATTTT.

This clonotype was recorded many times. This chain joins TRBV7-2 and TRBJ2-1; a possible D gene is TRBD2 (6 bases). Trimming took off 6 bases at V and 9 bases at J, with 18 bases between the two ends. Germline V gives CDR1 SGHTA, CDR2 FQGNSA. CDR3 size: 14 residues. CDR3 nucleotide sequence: TGTGCCAGCAGGCCGGGACTCGAGGTTGCTGAGCAGTTCTTC. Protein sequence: CASRPGLEVAEQFF.

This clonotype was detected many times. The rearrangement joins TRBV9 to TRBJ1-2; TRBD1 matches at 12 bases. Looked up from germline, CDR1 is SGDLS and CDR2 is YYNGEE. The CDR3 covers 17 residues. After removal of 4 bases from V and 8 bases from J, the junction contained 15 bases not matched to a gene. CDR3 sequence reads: CASSWGDRGRSFGGYTF. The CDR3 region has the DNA TGTGCCAGCAGCTGGGGGGACAGGGGGCGATCTTTTGGAGGCTACACCTTC.

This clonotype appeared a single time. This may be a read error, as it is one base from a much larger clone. In DNA, the CDR3 is TGTGCCTGCAGCCGGCGGGAGAATGAGCAGTTCTTC. This encodes CACSRRENEQFF. This rearrangement joins TRBV9 to TRBJ2-1, with 7 bases aligning to TRBD2. Germline-derived CDR1 and CDR2 are SGDLS and YYNGEE. The CDR3 totals 12 residues.

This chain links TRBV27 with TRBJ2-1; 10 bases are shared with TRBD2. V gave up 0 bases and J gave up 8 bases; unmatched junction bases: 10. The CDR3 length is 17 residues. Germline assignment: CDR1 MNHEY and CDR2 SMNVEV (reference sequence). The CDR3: CASSLSVPGLANHEQFF. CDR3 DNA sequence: TGTGCCAGCAGTTTATCGGTACCGGGACTAGCGAACCATGAGCAGTTCTTC.

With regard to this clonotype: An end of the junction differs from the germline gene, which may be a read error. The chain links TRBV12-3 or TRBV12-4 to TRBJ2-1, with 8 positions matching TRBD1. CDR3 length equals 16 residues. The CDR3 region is CAGSLSRDRTYNEQFF. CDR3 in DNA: TGCGCCGGCAGTTTGTCCCGGGACAGGACCTACAATGAGCAGTTCTTC.

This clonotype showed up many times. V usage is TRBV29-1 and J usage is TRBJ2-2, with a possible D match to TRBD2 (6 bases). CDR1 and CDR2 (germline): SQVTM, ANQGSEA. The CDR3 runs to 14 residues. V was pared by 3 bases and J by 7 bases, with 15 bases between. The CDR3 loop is CSVEAGLPDGELFF. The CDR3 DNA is TGCAGCGTTGAGGCGGGACTCCCGGACGGGGAGCTGTTTTTT.

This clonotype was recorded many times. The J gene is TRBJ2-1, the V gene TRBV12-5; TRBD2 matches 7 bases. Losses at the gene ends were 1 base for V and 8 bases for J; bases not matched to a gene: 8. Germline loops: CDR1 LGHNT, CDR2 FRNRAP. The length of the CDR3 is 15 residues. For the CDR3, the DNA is TGTGCTAGTGGTTTGGGGGGAGGGGTTTGGGATGAGCAGTTCTTC. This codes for CASGLGGGVWDEQFF.

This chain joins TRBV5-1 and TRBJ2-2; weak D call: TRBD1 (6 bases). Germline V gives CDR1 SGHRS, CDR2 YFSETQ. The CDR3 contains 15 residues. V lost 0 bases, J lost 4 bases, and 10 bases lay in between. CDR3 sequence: CASSLDRVSTGELFF. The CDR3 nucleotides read TGCGCCAGCAGCTTGGACAGGGTTTCCACCGGGGAGCTGTTTTTT.

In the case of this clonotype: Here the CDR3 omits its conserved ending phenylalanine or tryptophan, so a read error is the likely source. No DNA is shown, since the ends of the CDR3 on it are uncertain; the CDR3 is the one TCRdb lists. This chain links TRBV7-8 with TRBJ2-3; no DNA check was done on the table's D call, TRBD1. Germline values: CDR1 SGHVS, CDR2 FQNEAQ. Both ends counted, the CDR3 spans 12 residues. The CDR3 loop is CASGFFGDKIHL.